The entry that follows covers one TCR beta chain sequence. Its antigen is not identified. This entry is derived from a study of CD4 T cells in relation to SARS-CoV-2 and coronaviruses. The protocol was immunoSEQ multiplex PCR, while the TCRdb copy is restricted to in-frame clones and leaves out a portion. Altogether about 22,000 clones are present, about 60% being singletons, with the ten largest covering approximately 9.9%. Before the COVID-19 pandemic, during about 2010-2018, CD4+ T cells were taken from unexposed donors. Isolation of CD4+ T cells took place after less than twelve days in culture. Germline-derived CDR1 and CDR2 are SGHTA and FQGNSA. CDR3 size: 14 residues. V was cut by 5 bases and J by 2 bases, with 13 bases left in between.

V gene TRBV7-2 combines with J gene TRBJ2-7; D not certain. This receptor was taken from a human donor in good health. Sequenced: CD4+ T cells from PBMCs, cultured in vitro. CDR3 region: CASSPLPAPYEQYF. The CDR3 coding sequence is TGTGCCAGCAGCCCTTTGCCGGCCCCCTACGAGCAGTACTTC.